This T cell receptor beta chain comes out of a study of T-cell memory formation after mild COVID-19. This clonotype appeared many times. Its antigen is still unknown. The CDR3 has 16 amino acids. Germline V gene sequence: CDR1 SGHRS, CDR2 YFSETQ. The V gene lost 0 bases and the J gene lost 1 base, with 11 bases spanning the gap. 5'RACE, which relied on constant-segment primers, yielded TCR alpha and TCR beta cDNA libraries carrying sample barcodes and UMIs. TCRdb reanalysed the 5' RACE reads using MiXCR and keeps one entry per CDR3 protein. This sample has under 110,000 distinct CDR3 sequences, with around 12% found just once. Study-wide results and limits: Later expanders leaned CD4+, whereas clones that contracted between day 15 and 85 were balanced CD4/CD8. Contracting clones localized mainly to CM and EM when CD4+ and mainly to EMRA when CD8+. Confirmation of SARS-CoV-2 specificity was lacking for second-wave clones peaking day 37.

The sequencing sample was made of PBMCs or a T cell subset sorted from them (not recorded which). This TCR derives from an adult woman who had mild COVID-19 (a few samples of this study predate the infection). Cell type and time point are not known. The rearrangement joins TRBV5-1 to TRBJ2-1; the D gene is possibly TRBD2 (6 bases). CDR3 nucleotides: TGCGCCAGCAGCTTGGGTTTTAGCGGATCCTACAATGAGCAGTTCTTC. It is translated as CASSLGFSGSYNEQFF.